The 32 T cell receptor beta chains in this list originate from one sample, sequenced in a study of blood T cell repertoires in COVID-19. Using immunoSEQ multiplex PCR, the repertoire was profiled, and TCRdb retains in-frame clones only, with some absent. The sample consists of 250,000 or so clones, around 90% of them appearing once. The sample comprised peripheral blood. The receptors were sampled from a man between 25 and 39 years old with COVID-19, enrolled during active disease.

CDR3 sequence: CASSPTFRAGVDPDTQYF. CDR3 in DNA: TGTGCCAGCAGTCCAACCTTTAGGGCGGGAGTTGACCCAGATACGCAGTATTTT. The chain employs TRBV28 and TRBJ2-3; TRBD2 matches 7 bases. V shed 5 bases, J shed 4 bases, and the junction held 18 bases outside the gene matches. This CDR3 spans 18 amino acids. The germline V gene has CDR1 MDHEN and CDR2 SYDVKM.

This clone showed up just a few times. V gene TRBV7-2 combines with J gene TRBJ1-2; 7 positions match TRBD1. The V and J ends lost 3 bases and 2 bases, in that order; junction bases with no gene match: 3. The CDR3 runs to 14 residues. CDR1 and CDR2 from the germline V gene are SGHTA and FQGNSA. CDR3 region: CASSFNRGNYGYTF. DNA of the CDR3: TGTGCCAGCAGCTTTAACAGGGGAAACTATGGCTACACCTTC.

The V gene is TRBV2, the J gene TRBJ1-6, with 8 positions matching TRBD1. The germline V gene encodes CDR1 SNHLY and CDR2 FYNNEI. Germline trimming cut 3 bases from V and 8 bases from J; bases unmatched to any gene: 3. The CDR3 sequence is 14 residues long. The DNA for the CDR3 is TGTGCCAGCAGTGACCAGGGGGCTCATTCACCCCTCCACTTT. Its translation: CASSDQGAHSPLHF.

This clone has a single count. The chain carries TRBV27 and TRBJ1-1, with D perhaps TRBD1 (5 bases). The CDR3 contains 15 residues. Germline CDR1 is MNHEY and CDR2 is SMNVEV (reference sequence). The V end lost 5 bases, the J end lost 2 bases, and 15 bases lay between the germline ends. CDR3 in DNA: TGTGCCAGCAGTACTACAGGCCTACCTAACACTGAAGCTTTCTTT. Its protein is CASSTTGLPNTEAFF.

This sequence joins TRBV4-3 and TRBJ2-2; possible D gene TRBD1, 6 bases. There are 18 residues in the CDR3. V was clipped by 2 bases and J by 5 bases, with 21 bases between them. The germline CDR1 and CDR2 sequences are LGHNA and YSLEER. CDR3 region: CASSQIPWTESETGELFF. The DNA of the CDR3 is TGCGCCAGCAGCCAAATCCCCTGGACAGAGTCAGAGACCGGGGAGCTGTTTTTT.

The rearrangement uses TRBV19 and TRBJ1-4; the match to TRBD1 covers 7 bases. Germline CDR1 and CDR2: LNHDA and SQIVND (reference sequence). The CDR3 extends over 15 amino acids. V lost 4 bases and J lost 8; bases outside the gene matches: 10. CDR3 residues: CASSNGEGGREKLFF. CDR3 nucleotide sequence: TGTGCCAGTAGTAATGGCGAAGGGGGCAGGGAAAAACTGTTTTTT.

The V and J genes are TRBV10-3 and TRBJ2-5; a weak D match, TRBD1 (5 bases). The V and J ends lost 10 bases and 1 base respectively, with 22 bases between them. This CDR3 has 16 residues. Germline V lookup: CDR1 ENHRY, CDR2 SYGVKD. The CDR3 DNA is TGTGCCACCGCCCTCCCGCAGGGCGTCTTCCAAGAGACCCAGTACTTC. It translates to CATALPQGVFQETQYF.

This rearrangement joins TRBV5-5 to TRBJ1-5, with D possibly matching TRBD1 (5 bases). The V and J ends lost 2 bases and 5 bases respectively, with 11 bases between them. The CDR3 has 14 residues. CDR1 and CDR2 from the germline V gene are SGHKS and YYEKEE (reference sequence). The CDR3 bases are TGTGCCAGCAGCTTTATGGCAGGGTATCAGCCCCAGCATTTT. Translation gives CASSFMAGYQPQHF.

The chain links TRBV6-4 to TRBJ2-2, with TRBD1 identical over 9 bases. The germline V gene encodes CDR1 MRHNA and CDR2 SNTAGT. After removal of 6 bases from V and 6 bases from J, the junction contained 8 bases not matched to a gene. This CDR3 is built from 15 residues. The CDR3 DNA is TGTGCCAGCAGCCCAACAGGGGGCGAAGCCGGGGAGCTGTTTTTT. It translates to CASSPTGGEAGELFF.

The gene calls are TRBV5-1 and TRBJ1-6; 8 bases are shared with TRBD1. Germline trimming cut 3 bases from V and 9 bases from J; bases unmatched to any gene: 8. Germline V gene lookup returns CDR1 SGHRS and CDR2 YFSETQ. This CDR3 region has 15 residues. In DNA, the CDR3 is TGCGCCAGCAGCTCCCTCGGACAGGGAAGTTCACCCCTCCACTTT. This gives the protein CASSSLGQGSSPLHF. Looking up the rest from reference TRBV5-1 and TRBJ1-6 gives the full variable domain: KAGVTQTPRYLIKTRGQQVTLSCSPISGHRSVSWYQQTPGQGLQFLFEYFSETQRNKGNFPGRFSGRQFSNSRSEMNVSTLELGDSALYLCASSSLGQGSSPLHFGNGTRLTVT.

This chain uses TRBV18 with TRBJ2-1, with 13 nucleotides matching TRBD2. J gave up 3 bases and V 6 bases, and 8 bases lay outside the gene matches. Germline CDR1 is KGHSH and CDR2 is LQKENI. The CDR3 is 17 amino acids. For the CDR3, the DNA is TGTGCCAGCTCTAGCCGTTGGACTAGCGGGAGCTACAATGAGCAGTTCTTC. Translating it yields CASSSRWTSGSYNEQFF.

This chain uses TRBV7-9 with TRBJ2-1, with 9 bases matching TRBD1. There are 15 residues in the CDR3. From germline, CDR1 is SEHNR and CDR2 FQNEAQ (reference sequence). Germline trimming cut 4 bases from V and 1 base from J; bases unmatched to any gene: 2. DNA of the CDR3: TGTGCCAGCAGCTCCGGGACAGGGTCCTACAATGAGCAGTTCTTC. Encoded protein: CASSSGTGSYNEQFF.

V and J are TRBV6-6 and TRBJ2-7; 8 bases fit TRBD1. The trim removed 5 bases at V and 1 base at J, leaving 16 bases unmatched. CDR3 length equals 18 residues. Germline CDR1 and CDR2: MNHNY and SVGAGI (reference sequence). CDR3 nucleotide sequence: TGTGCCAGCAGTCGATCTGCTGCGGGGACAGGCCTTTCCTACGAGCAGTACTTC. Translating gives CASSRSAAGTGLSYEQYF.

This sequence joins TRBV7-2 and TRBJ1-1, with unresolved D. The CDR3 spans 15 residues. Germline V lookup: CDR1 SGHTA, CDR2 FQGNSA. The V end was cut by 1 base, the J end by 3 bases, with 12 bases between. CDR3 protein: CASSLVASQDTEAFF. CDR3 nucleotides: TGTGCCAGCAGCTTAGTTGCTTCGCAGGACACTGAAGCTTTCTTT.

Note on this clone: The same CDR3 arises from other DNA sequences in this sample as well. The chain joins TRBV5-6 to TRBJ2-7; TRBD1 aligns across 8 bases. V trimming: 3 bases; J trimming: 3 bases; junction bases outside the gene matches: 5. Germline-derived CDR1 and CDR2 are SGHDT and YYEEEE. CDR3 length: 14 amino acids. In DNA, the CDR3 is TGTGCCAGCAGCTCCGGGACAGGACGCTACGAGCAGTACTTC. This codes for CASSSGTGRYEQYF. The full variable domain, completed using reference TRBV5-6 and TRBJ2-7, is DAGVTQSPTHLIKTRGQQVTLRCSPKSGHDTVSWYQQALGQGPQFIFQYYEEEERQRGNFPDRFSGHQFPNYSSELNVNALLLGDSALYLCASSSGTGRYEQYFGPGTRLTVT.

CDR3 DNA: TGCGCCAGCAGTCTTAAGCGGGAGGGAGGTTCCTACGAGCAGTACTTC. As protein: CASSLKREGGSYEQYF. V gene TRBV10-2 combines with J gene TRBJ2-7; 10 bases agree with TRBD2. The CDR3 covers 16 residues. Trimming cost V 5 bases and J 1 base; bases outside gene matches: 8. From germline, CDR1 is WSHSY and CDR2 SAAADI.

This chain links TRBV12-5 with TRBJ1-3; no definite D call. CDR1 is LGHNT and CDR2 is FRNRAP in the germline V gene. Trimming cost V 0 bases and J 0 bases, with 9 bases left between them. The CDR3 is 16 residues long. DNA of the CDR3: TGTGCTAGTGGTTTGGTAGTGGCCATCTCTGGAAACACCATATATTTT. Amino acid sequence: CASGLVVAISGNTIYF.

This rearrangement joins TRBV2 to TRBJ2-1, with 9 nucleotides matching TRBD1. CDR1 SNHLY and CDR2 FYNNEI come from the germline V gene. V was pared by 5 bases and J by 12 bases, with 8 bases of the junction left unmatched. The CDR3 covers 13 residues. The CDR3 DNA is TGTGCCAGCAGTAAAGAGAACAGGGGGCCGCAGTTCTTC. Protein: CASSKENRGPQFF.

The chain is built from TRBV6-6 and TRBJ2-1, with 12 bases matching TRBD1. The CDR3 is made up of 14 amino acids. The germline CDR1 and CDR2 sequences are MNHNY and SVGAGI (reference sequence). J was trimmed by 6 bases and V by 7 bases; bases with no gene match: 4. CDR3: CASIRDRGRNEQFF. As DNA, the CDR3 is TGTGCCAGCATTCGGGACAGGGGGCGCAATGAGCAGTTCTTC.

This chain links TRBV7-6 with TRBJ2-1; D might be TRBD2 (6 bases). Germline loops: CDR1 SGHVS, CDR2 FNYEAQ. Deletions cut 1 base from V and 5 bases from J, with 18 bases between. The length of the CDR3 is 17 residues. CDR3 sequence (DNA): TGTGCCAGCAGCTTAGGTCTACTAGCTCCTTTTCACAATGAGCAGTTCTTC. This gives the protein CASSLGLLAPFHNEQFF.

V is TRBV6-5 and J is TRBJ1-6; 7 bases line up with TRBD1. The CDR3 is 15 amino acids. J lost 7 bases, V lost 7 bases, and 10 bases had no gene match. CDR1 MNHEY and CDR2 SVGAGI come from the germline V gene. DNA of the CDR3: TGTGCCAGCATGGAACCGACAGGGCGGAATTCACCCCTCCACTTT. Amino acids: CASMEPTGRNSPLHF.

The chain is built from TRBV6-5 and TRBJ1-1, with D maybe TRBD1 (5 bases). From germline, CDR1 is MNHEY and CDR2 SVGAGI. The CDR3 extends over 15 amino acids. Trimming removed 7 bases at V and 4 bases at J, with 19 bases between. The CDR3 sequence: CASIAFLTGFTEAFF. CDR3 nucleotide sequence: TGTGCCAGCATTGCCTTCCTTACAGGTTTCACTGAAGCTTTCTTT.

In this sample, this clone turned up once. CDR3 residues: CASSLDYSYNEQFF. CDR3 coding DNA: TGTGCCAGCAGCTTAGACTATTCCTACAATGAGCAGTTCTTC. The V and J genes are TRBV11-3 and TRBJ2-1; D call uncertain. Trimming removed 0 bases at V and 1 base at J, with 4 bases between. CDR1 is SGHNT and CDR2 is YENEEA in the germline V gene. The CDR3 is made up of 14 amino acids.

The CDR3 spells CASSHVGRGGDTQYF. The CDR3, as DNA: TGTGCCAGCAGCCACGTAGGGAGGGGCGGAGATACGCAGTATTTT. V is TRBV3-1 (or the pseudogene TRBV3-2) and J is TRBJ2-3; 7 bases agree with TRBD2. The CDR3 runs 15 residues. After removal of 3 bases from V and 5 bases from J, the junction contained 8 bases not matched to a gene. Germline V gives CDR1 LGHDT, CDR2 YNNKEL (reference sequence).

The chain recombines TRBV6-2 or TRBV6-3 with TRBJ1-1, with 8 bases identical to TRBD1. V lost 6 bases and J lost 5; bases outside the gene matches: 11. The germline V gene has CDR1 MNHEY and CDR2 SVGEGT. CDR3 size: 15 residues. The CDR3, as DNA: TGTGCCAGCAGCCTTCCCGGACAGGGCAAAACTGAAGCTTTCTTT. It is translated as CASSLPGQGKTEAFF.

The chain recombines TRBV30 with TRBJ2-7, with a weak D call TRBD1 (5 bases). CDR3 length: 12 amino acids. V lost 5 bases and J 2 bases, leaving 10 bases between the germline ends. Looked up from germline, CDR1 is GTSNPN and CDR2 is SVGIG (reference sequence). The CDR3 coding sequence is TGTGCCTGGGATCTGGGGCCCTACGAGCAGTACTTC. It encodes CAWDLGPYEQYF.

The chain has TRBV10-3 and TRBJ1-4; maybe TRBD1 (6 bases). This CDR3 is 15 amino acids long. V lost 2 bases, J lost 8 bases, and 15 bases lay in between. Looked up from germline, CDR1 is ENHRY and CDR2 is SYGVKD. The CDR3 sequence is CAISEGGGGREKLFF. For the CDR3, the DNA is TGTGCCATCAGTGAGGGGGGGGGCGGAAGAGAAAAACTGTTTTTT.

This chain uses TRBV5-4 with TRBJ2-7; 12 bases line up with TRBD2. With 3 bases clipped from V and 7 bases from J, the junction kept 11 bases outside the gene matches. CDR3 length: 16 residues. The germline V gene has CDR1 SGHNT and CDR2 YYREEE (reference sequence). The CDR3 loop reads CASSSGLAGSQKEQYF. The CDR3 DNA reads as TGTGCCAGCAGCTCGGGACTAGCGGGTTCTCAGAAGGAGCAGTACTTC.

The DNA for the CDR3 is TGTGCCAGCAGTTTATTAGCAGAAGAAAAACTGTTTTTT. Translation: CASSLLAEEKLFF. The chain employs TRBV27 and TRBJ1-4; D not resolved. Germline CDR1 and CDR2: MNHEY and SMNVEV (reference sequence). The V end lost 1 base, the J end lost 8 bases, and 8 bases lay between the germline ends. The CDR3 is 13 residues long.

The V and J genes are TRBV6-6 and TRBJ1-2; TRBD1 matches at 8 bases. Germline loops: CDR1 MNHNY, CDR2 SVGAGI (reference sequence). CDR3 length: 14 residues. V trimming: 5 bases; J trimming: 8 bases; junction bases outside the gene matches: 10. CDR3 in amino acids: CASSQNQGAIGYTF. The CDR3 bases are TGTGCCAGCAGTCAAAATCAGGGGGCGATCGGCTACACCTTC.

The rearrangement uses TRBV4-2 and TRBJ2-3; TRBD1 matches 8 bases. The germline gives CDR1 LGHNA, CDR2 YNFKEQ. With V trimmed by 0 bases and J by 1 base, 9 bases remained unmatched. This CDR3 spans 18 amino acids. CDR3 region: CASSQEGAGGTGTDTQYF. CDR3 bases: TGTGCCAGCAGCCAAGAGGGAGCAGGGGGCACGGGCACAGATACGCAGTATTTT.

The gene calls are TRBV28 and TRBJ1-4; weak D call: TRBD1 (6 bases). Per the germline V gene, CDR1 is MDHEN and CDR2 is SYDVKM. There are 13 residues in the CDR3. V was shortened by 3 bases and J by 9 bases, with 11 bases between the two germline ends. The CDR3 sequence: CASSFGQRKKLFF. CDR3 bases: TGTGCCAGCAGTTTCGGACAGCGGAAAAAACTGTTTTTT.